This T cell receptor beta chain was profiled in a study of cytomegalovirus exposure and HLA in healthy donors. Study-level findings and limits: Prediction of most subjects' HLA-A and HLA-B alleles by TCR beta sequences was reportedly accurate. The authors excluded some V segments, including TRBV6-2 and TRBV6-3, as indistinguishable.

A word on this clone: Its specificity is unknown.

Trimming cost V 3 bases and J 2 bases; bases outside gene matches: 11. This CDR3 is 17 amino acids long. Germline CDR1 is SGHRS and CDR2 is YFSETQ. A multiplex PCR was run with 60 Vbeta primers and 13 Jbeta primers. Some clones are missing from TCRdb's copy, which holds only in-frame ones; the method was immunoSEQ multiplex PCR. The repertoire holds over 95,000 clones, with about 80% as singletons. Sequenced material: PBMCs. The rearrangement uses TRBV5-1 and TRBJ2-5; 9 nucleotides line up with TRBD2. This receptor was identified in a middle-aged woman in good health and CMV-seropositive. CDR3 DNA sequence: TGCGCCAGCAGCTGGGGCTCTAGCGGGGTGCTACAAGAGACCCAGTACTTC. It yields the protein CASSWGSSGVLQETQYF.